Listed here are 5 T cell receptor beta chains from one sample, sequenced in a study of T cells in Graves' hyperthyroidism and ophthalmopathy. RNA transcripts yielded amplified TCR beta CDR3 regions. The TCR CDR3 was amplified in a first-round RT-PCR using the HTBI primer set. TCRdb ran MiXCR on the multiplex PCR reads and lists one entry per CDR3 protein. The profile shows about 720,000 distinct CDR3 sequences, 16% of them singletons. Sequencing was performed on blood. All receptors come from a man younger than 35 with Graves' hyperthyroidism.

At least ten counts were recorded for this clonotype. The rearrangement joins TRBV6-1 to TRBJ2-7; D might be TRBD1 (6 bases). The CDR3 is 12 residues long. The V gene lost 9 bases and the J gene lost 0 bases, with 9 bases spanning the gap. CDR1 is MNHNS, CDR2 SASEGT, per germline. The CDR3 reads CARTGHSYEQYF. The CDR3 DNA sequence: TGTGCCAGGACGGGACACTCCTACGAGCAGTACTTC.

V and J are TRBV4-3 and TRBJ2-7; 11 bases are shared with TRBD2. CDR1 and CDR2 from the germline V gene are LGHNA and YSLEER. This CDR3 comprises 15 residues. V dropped 0 bases and J dropped 7; count of bases not matched to a gene: 5. The CDR3 region has the DNA TGCGCCAGCAGCCAAGACTCTAGCGGGGGGTGGGAGCAGTACTTC. This sequence encodes CASSQDSSGGWEQYF.

There are many counts of this clonotype. V is TRBV6-1 and J is TRBJ2-3; D unclear. Looked up from germline, CDR1 is MNHNS and CDR2 is SASEGT. V was cut by 0 bases and J by 5 bases, with 9 bases left in between. The CDR3 is 14 residues long. DNA for the CDR3: TGTGCCAGCAGTGAAGCGCTCCCTGAAGATACGCAGTATTTT. Encoded protein: CASSEALPEDTQYF.

The sample holds many counts of this clonotype. This chain uses TRBV28 with TRBJ2-3, with TRBD1 identical over 7 bases. Germline lookup yields CDR1 MDHEN and CDR2 SYDVKM. This CDR3 has 13 residues. V lost 9 bases, J lost 4 bases, and 7 bases stayed unmatched. The CDR3: CASNDRVPDTQYF. The CDR3 DNA reads as TGTGCCAGTAACGACAGGGTTCCAGATACGCAGTATTTT.

In its sample, this clonotype was seen many times. The genes are TRBV20-1 and TRBJ2-7; 8 nucleotides agree with TRBD1. The CDR3 is made up of 14 amino acids. J gave up 6 bases and V 8 bases, and 15 bases lay outside the gene matches. Germline V gene lookup returns CDR1 DFQATT and CDR2 SNEGSKA (reference sequence). This chain's CDR3 is CSSRGMDRETEQYF. DNA of the CDR3: TGCAGTTCCCGGGGTATGGACAGGGAAACCGAGCAGTACTTC.